Presented here are 29 T cell receptor beta chains from one specimen sequenced in a study of blood T cell repertoires in COVID-19. Data came from immunoSEQ multiplex PCR; TCRdb stores just in-frame clones and leaves some out. The profile shows some 150,000 clones, around 85% of them singletons. Sequencing was done on a sample of peripheral blood. The source is an older woman with acute or convalescent COVID-19.

The chain joins TRBV3-1 (or the pseudogene TRBV3-2) to TRBJ1-1; tentatively, D is TRBD1 (5 bases). V lost 4 bases, J lost 2 bases, and 11 bases lay in between. Germline V gene sequence: CDR1 LGHDT, CDR2 YNNKEL (reference sequence). This CDR3 contains 14 residues. CDR3 protein: CASSRTGGNTEAFF. The CDR3 coding sequence is TGTGCCAGCAGCCGTACGGGGGGTAACACTGAAGCTTTCTTT.

This chain uses TRBV5-1 with TRBJ1-6, with 9 bases that match TRBD1. Germline values: CDR1 SGHRS, CDR2 YFSETQ. The CDR3 extends over 15 amino acids. V was pared by 2 bases and J by 7 bases, with 4 bases of the junction left unmatched. The chain's CDR3 is CASSLEGQGNSPLHF. The CDR3 DNA sequence: TGCGCCAGCAGCTTAGAGGGACAGGGAAATTCACCCCTCCACTTT.

The genes are TRBV3-1 (or the pseudogene TRBV3-2) and TRBJ1-1, with D possibly TRBD1 on 6 matching bases. The ends were cut back, 7 bases at V and 4 bases at J, with 13 bases in the middle. The CDR3 covers 13 residues. CDR1 and CDR2 from the germline V gene are LGHDT and YNNKEL (reference sequence). For the CDR3, the DNA is TGTGCCAGCACCCTTACAGGGCGCACTGAAGCTTTCTTT. Its protein product is CASTLTGRTEAFF.

In this sample, this clone turned up a few times. The J gene is TRBJ2-2, the V gene TRBV7-3; 15 bases align to TRBD2. Germline CDR1 and CDR2: SGHTA and FQGTGA. There are 18 residues in the CDR3. V lost 6 bases, J lost 4 bases, and 9 bases stayed unmatched. CDR3 sequence: CASSPPGLAGGGTGELFF. The CDR3 coding sequence is TGTGCCAGCAGTCCCCCGGGACTAGCGGGGGGAGGCACCGGGGAGCTGTTTTTT.

This clone has more than one count but fewer than ten. The chain recombines TRBV7-3 with TRBJ2-7; TRBD1 might be the D (5 bases). CDR1 SGHTA and CDR2 FQGTGA come from the germline V gene. The V and J ends lost 2 bases and 0 bases respectively, with 11 bases between them. The CDR3 has 15 residues. CDR3 amino acids: CASSLSRVSSYEQYF. CDR3 coding DNA: TGTGCCAGCAGCTTATCCAGGGTTTCCTCCTACGAGCAGTACTTC.

V usage is TRBV19 and J usage is TRBJ1-1; 9 nucleotides match TRBD1. V shed 7 bases and J 3 bases; nucleotides not matched to a gene: 24. The germline V gene encodes CDR1 LNHDA and CDR2 SQIVND (reference sequence). This CDR3 contains 20 residues. The CDR3 spells CASTSDTEAPYRDRDTEAFF. DNA for the CDR3: TGTGCCAGTACCTCCGACACCGAAGCCCCATACCGGGACAGGGACACTGAAGCTTTCTTT. The full variable domain, its missing parts supplied by reference TRBV19 and TRBJ1-1, is DGGITQSPKYLFRKEGQNVTLSCEQNLNHDAMYWYRQDPGQGLRLIYYSQIVNDFQKGDIAEGYSVSREKKESFPLTVTSAQKNPTAFYLCASTSDTEAPYRDRDTEAFFGQGTRLTVV.

The chain employs TRBV13 and TRBJ2-3; D is perhaps TRBD2 (7 bases). Germline loops: CDR1 PRHDT, CDR2 FYEKMQ (reference sequence). This CDR3 is 17 amino acids long. V was clipped by 3 bases and J by 7 bases, with 23 bases between them. The CDR3 nucleotides are TGTGCCAGCAGCTTTAAGTGGGCGGGGGCAGGCGTAAATACGCAGTATTTT. Its translation is CASSFKWAGAGVNTQYF.

This chain links TRBV24-1 with TRBJ2-3, with D possibly being TRBD1 (5 bases). In germline, CDR1 is KGHDR, CDR2 SFDVKD. The length of the CDR3 is 13 residues. Between the trimmed V and J ends, which lost 5 bases and 5 bases, there was a span of 10 bases. CDR3 bases: TGTGCCACCAGTGCGGCAGGGAAAGATACGCAGTATTTT. Encoded protein: CATSAAGKDTQYF.

The chain carries TRBV19 and TRBJ2-5; D might be TRBD1 (5 bases). There are 14 residues in the CDR3. Trimming took 4 bases from V and 2 from J, leaving 11 bases between them. Germline V gives CDR1 LNHDA, CDR2 SQIVND (reference sequence). The CDR3 sequence: CASSTAGLQETQYF. The CDR3 DNA reads as TGTGCCAGTAGTACCGCAGGGTTACAAGAGACCCAGTACTTC.

This clone was found once. The V call is TRBV19, the J call TRBJ1-2; TRBD1 matches at 7 bases. Trimming cost V 5 bases and J 5 bases; bases outside gene matches: 11. The CDR3 has 15 residues. Germline V gene data show CDR1 as LNHDA and CDR2 as SQIVND (reference sequence). The CDR3 loop reads CASSPSGQTFYGYTF. The CDR3 coding sequence is TGTGCCAGTAGTCCCTCGGGACAGACCTTTTATGGCTACACCTTC.

The rearrangement links TRBV7-2 to TRBJ2-5, with 15 bases aligning to TRBD2. Germline V lookup: CDR1 SGHTA, CDR2 FQGNSA. The length of the CDR3 is 19 residues. V lost 5 bases to trimming and J lost 4 bases; unmatched junction nucleotides: 14. This CDR3 reads CASSRSRTSGGAVRETQYF. For the CDR3, the DNA is TGTGCCAGCAGCCGTTCACGGACTAGCGGGGGGGCAGTCCGAGAGACCCAGTACTTC. The full variable domain, completed using reference TRBV7-2 and TRBJ2-5, is GAGVSQSPSNKVTEKGKDVELRCDPISGHTALYWYRQSLGQGLEFLIYFQGNSAPDKSGLPSDRFSAERTGGSVSTLTIQRTQQEDSAVYLCASSRSRTSGGAVRETQYFGPGTRLLVL.

The chain links TRBV7-8 to TRBJ1-4, with D hard to call. This CDR3 is 11 amino acids long. The germline gives CDR1 SGHVS, CDR2 FQNEAQ. The V gene lost 5 bases and the J gene lost 8 bases, with 6 bases spanning the gap. The CDR3 loop reads CASSLREKLFF. The CDR3 DNA reads TGTGCCAGCAGCCTCAGGGAAAAACTGTTTTTT.

This clone appeared once. The V call is TRBV6-1, the J call TRBJ1-5, with 10 bases aligning to TRBD1. Germline V gene lookup returns CDR1 MNHNS and CDR2 SASEGT. The trim removed 3 bases at V and 5 bases at J, leaving 7 bases unmatched. This CDR3 contains 16 residues. The CDR3, as DNA: TGTGCCAGCAGTGATTTCGTGGGACAGGGGTATCAGCCCCAGCATTTT. Translated, it gives CASSDFVGQGYQPQHF.

This chain links TRBV11-2 with TRBJ2-3; 10 positions agree with TRBD2. The CDR3 spans 18 residues. The V segment lost 3 bases and the J segment 6 bases; nucleotides outside the gene matches: 15. Germline V gene data show CDR1 as SGHAT and CDR2 as FQNNGV. The CDR3 DNA follows: TGTGCCAGCAGCTTGGGGCTAGCGGGGGTTTTTTTTACGGATACGCAGTATTTT. This sequence encodes CASSLGLAGVFFTDTQYF. Complete variable domain (other parts from reference TRBV11-2 and TRBJ2-3): EAGVAQSPRYKIIEKRQSVAFWCNPISGHATLYWYQQILGQGPKLLIQFQNNGVVDDSQLPKDRFSAERLKGVDSTLKIQPAKLEDSAVYLCASSLGLAGVFFTDTQYFGPGTRLTVL.

The chain recombines TRBV5-1 with TRBJ2-5, with 9 bases fitting TRBD2. The junction had 10 bases not matched to a gene; V was cut back by 0 bases and J by 4 bases. Per the germline V gene, CDR1 is SGHRS and CDR2 is YFSETQ. The CDR3 covers 17 residues. The CDR3: CASSLAGTAGGAETQYF. In DNA form, the CDR3 reads TGCGCCAGCAGCTTGGCTGGAACAGCGGGGGGTGCAGAGACCCAGTACTTC.

The chain recombines TRBV28 with TRBJ1-5, with 7 bases aligning to TRBD1. The germline V gene encodes CDR1 MDHEN and CDR2 SYDVKM. V was pared by 2 bases and J by 4 bases, with 8 bases of the junction left unmatched. The CDR3 sequence is 16 residues long. Written as DNA, the CDR3 is TGTGCCAGCAGTTTAATACCGGGACAGAGGAATCAGCCCCAGCATTTT. Encoded protein: CASSLIPGQRNQPQHF. Using reference TRBV28 and TRBJ1-5 for the parts outside the CDR3, the full variable domain is DVKVTQSSRYLVKRTGEKVFLECVQDMDHENMFWYRQDPGLGLRLIYFSYDVKMKEKGDIPEGYSVSREKKERFSLILESASTNQTSMYLCASSLIPGQRNQPQHFGDGTRLSIL.

V and J are TRBV27 and TRBJ1-2, with TRBD1 matching over 9 bases. The length of the CDR3 is 15 residues. The trim removed 0 bases at V and 8 bases at J, leaving 7 bases unmatched. The germline CDR1 and CDR2 sequences are MNHEY and SMNVEV (reference sequence). CDR3 sequence (DNA): TGTGCCAGCAGTTTATCAGGACAGGGGCTATGGGGCTACACCTTC. Its translation is CASSLSGQGLWGYTF.

The chain recombines TRBV6-5 with TRBJ1-2; TRBD1 might be the D (5 bases). The CDR3 totals 14 residues. CDR1 is MNHEY and CDR2 is SVGAGI in the germline V gene. The V end lost 7 bases, the J end lost 4 bases, and 16 bases lay between the germline ends. The CDR3 here is CASKVSGLGYGYTF. The CDR3 nucleotides read TGTGCCAGCAAGGTTTCAGGGCTCGGCTATGGCTACACCTTC.

The gene calls are TRBV5-1 and TRBJ1-2, with 11 nucleotides matching TRBD1. Per the germline V gene, CDR1 is SGHRS and CDR2 is YFSETQ. The V and J ends lost 0 bases and 4 bases, in that order; junction bases with no gene match: 2. This CDR3 is built from 15 residues. CDR3 coding DNA: TGCGCCAGCAGCTTGGGGACAGGGGGCGGCTATGGCTACACCTTC. It codes for CASSLGTGGGYGYTF. Full variable domain (remainder filled in from reference TRBV5-1 and TRBJ1-2): KAGVTQTPRYLIKTRGQQVTLSCSPISGHRSVSWYQQTPGQGLQFLFEYFSETQRNKGNFPGRFSGRQFSNSRSEMNVSTLELGDSALYLCASSLGTGGGYGYTFGSGTRLTVV.

This chain uses TRBV28 with TRBJ1-6; 8 bases are shared with TRBD1. V gave up 6 bases and J gave up 7 bases; unmatched junction bases: 8. Germline assignment: CDR1 MDHEN and CDR2 SYDVKM. The CDR3 sequence is 15 residues long. CDR3 protein: CASSPDRGLNSPLHF. Here the CDR3 DNA reads TGTGCCAGCAGCCCAGACAGGGGCCTCAATTCACCCCTCCACTTT.

J is TRBJ2-5 and V is TRBV11-2, with a possible D match to TRBD1 (5 bases). The CDR3 runs 14 residues. Germline V gene lookup returns CDR1 SGHAT and CDR2 FQNNGV. V was shortened by 4 bases and J by 7 bases, with 16 bases between the two germline ends. CDR3: CASSSNTQRGTQYF. The CDR3 region has the DNA TGTGCCAGCAGCTCGAACACTCAAAGGGGGACCCAGTACTTC.

The chain couples TRBV5-1 to TRBJ1-3, with TRBD1 identical over 7 bases. Germline loops: CDR1 SGHRS, CDR2 YFSETQ. Germline trimming cut 4 bases from V and 4 bases from J; bases unmatched to any gene: 5. The CDR3 totals 14 residues. In DNA, the CDR3 is TGCGCCAGCAGCCTCACAGGGGTAGGAAACACCATATATTTT. Amino acids: CASSLTGVGNTIYF. Complete variable domain (other parts from reference TRBV5-1 and TRBJ1-3): KAGVTQTPRYLIKTRGQQVTLSCSPISGHRSVSWYQQTPGQGLQFLFEYFSETQRNKGNFPGRFSGRQFSNSRSEMNVSTLELGDSALYLCASSLTGVGNTIYFGEGSWLTVV.

This clone was observed a few times. This chain joins TRBV5-1 and TRBJ1-6; TRBD1 aligns across 7 bases. This CDR3 contains 15 residues. Trimming cost V 2 bases and J 7 bases; bases outside gene matches: 6. Germline V gene data show CDR1 as SGHRS and CDR2 as YFSETQ. This CDR3 is CASSLRDRSNSPLHF. The CDR3 DNA reads TGCGCCAGCAGCTTAAGGGACAGAAGCAATTCACCCCTCCACTTT.

This sequence joins TRBV7-2 and TRBJ2-6, with a tentative D call TRBD1 (6 bases). CDR1 is SGHTA, CDR2 FQGNSA, per germline. The germline V and J ends were trimmed by 6 bases and 2 bases, with 20 bases remaining between them. The CDR3 contains 18 residues. The chain's CDR3 is CASSRSTKGGAGANVLTF. The CDR3 DNA sequence: TGTGCCAGCAGTCGTAGCACTAAAGGGGGAGCTGGGGCCAACGTCCTGACTTTC.

A single count supports this clone. This rearrangement joins TRBV6-2 or TRBV6-3 to TRBJ1-1; the D gene is possibly TRBD1 (5 bases). CDR3 size: 15 residues. Germline V lookup: CDR1 MNHEY, CDR2 SVGEGT. The ends were cut back, 0 bases at V and 4 bases at J, with 12 bases in the middle. The CDR3 sequence is CASSYSGGAGTEAFF. As DNA, the CDR3 is TGTGCCAGCAGTTACTCGGGCGGGGCGGGCACTGAAGCTTTCTTT.

J is TRBJ1-4 and V is TRBV25-1; weak D call: TRBD1 (5 bases). Trimming stripped 7 bases from V and 4 bases from J, with 10 bases between. Germline V gene lookup returns CDR1 MGHDK and CDR2 SYGVNS. The CDR3 spans 13 residues. The CDR3: CASTAQGNEKLFF. The CDR3 DNA is TGTGCCAGCACCGCCCAGGGTAATGAAAAACTGTTTTTT.

The V gene is TRBV27, the J gene TRBJ1-5; D possibly corresponds to TRBD1 (6 bases). The CDR3 has 15 amino acids. Germline V gives CDR1 MNHEY, CDR2 SMNVEV (reference sequence). The V and J ends lost 5 bases and 0 bases respectively, with 11 bases between them. The CDR3: CASSPQGYSNQPQHF. The CDR3 DNA reads TGTGCCAGCAGTCCCCAGGGGTATAGCAATCAGCCCCAGCATTTT.

The chain has TRBV6-5 and TRBJ2-1, with a possible D match to TRBD1 (6 bases). The germline gives CDR1 MNHEY, CDR2 SVGAGI. Trimming removed 0 bases from V and 2 bases from J, with 11 bases in between. The CDR3 consists of 16 residues. CDR3: CASSYSPQGTYNEQFF. CDR3 nucleotide sequence: TGTGCCAGCAGTTACTCGCCGCAGGGGACCTACAATGAGCAGTTCTTC.

The V and J genes are TRBV15 and TRBJ1-1; D unclear. CDR3 length: 17 residues. V was trimmed by 0 bases and J by 1 base, leaving 15 bases between them. Germline lookup yields CDR1 LNHNV and CDR2 YYDKDF (reference sequence). The CDR3 nucleotides are TGTGCCACCAGCAGAGATCAGCCCACCGGGAGGAACACTGAAGCTTTCTTT. Residues: CATSRDQPTGRNTEAFF.